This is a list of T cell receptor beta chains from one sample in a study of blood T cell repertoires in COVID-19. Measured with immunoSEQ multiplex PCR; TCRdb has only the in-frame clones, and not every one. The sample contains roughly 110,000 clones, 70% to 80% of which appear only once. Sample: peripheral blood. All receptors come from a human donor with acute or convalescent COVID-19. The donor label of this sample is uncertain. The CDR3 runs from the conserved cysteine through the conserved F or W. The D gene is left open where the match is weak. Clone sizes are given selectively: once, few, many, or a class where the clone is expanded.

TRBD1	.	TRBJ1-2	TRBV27	TGTGCCAGCAGTTCTGCGGACAGGGGGTACTATGGCTACACCTTC	CASSSADRGYYGYTF
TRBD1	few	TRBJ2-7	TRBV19	TGTGCCAGTAGACCGGGACAGGCATCCTACGAGCAGTACTTC	CASRPGQASYEQYF
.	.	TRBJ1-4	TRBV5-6	TGTGCCAGCAGCTTTCCGACAGGAACTAATGAAAAACTGTTTTTT	CASSFPTGTNEKLFF
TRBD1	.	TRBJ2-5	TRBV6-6	TGTGCCAGCAGTTACACAGGGGTGGAGACCCAGTACTTC	CASSYTGVETQYF
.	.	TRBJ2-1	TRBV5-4	TGTGCCAGCACCACTGGGGGGGGCGCGTCGGCTGAGCAGTTCTTC	CASTTGGGASAEQFF
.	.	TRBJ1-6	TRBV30	TGTGCCTGGCGGCCACAGGGTTATTCACCCCTCCACTTT	CAWRPQGYSPLHF
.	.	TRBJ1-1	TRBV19	TGTGCCAGTACCATGAACCTCCCAGCTGAAGCTTTCTTT	CASTMNLPAEAFF
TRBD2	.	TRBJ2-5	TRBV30	TGTGCCTCACAAGTCGGGACTAGCGAAGAGTCCCAGTACTTC	CASQVGTSEESQYF
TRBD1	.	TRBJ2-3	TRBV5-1	TGCGCCAGCAGCTTGGCGGGACAGGCGGTAGATACGCAGTATTTT	CASSLAGQAVDTQYF
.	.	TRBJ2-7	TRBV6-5	TGTGCCAGTGGGTGGGGGCAGAGCTCCTACGAGCAGTACTTC	CASGWGQSSYEQYF
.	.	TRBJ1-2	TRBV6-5	TGTGCCAGCAGTTACGGCAGGAACTATGGCTACACCTTC	CASSYGRNYGYTF
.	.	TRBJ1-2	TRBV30	TGTGCCTGGAGTGGTAACATCAATTCGGGAGGCTACACCTTC	CAWSGNINSGGYTF
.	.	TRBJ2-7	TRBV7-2	TGTGCCAGCAGCTTAGCGGGGGCAGAATACGAGCAGTACTTC	CASSLAGAEYEQYF
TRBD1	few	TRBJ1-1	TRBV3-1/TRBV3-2	TGTGCCAGCAGCCCTCCCTGGACAGGGGGGAACACTGAAGCTTTCTTT	CASSPPWTGGNTEAFF
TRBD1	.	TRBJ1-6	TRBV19	TGTGCCAGTAGTACCGGGACAGGGACACGGAATTCACCCCTCCACTTT	CASSTGTGTRNSPLHF
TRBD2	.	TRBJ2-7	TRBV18	TGTGCCAGCTCACCTTCTAGCGGGGGATACGAGCAGTACTTC	CASSPSSGGYEQYF
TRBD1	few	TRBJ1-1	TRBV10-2	TGCGCCAGCACCCGGACAGGGAAAGGCTCTGAAGCTTTCTTT	CASTRTGKGSEAFF
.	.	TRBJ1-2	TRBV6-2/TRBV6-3	TGTGCCAGCAGCCCCAGGATTTTGGTCTACACCTTC	CASSPRILVYTF
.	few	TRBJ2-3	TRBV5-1	TGCGCCAGCAGCTTGGGGTCAGGTGGGAGCACAGATACGCAGTATTTT	CASSLGSGGSTDTQYF
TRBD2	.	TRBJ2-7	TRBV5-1	TGCGCCAGCAGCTTTATAGCGGGGGTACCCTACGAGCAGTACTTC	CASSFIAGVPYEQYF
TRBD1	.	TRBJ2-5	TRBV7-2	TGTGCCAGCAGCTTCTCGACAGGGGTAGCTGAGACCCAGTACTTC	CASSFSTGVAETQYF
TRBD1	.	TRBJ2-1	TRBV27	TGTGCCAGCAAAGGGTACAGGGGGCTGTCCTACAATGAGCAGTTCTTC	CASKGYRGLSYNEQFF
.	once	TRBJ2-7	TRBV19	TGTGCCAGTAGTATTTCACCGGGTCGCACCTACGAGCAGTACTTC	CASSISPGRTYEQYF
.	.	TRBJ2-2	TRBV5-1	TGCGCCAGCAGCTTGGCGAGGGGGGAGCTGTTTTTT	CASSLARGELFF